This T cell receptor (beta chain) was observed in a study of cytomegalovirus exposure and HLA in healthy donors. Study-level points and caveats: Immune exposure information comprised only CMV serostatus. Prior analysis indicated that the majority of TCR beta V segments exhibited productivity approximately 87% or approximately 30% of the time. An assumption of roughly uniform sequencing depth across donors underlay the presence/absence analyses. Sequencing artifact likely explains a cluster of highly shared sequence variants.

With regard to this clone: Its antigen is not identified.

The CDR3 sequence is 14 residues long. The germline V gene has CDR1 SEHNR and CDR2 FQNEAQ (reference sequence). V was clipped by 0 bases and J by 6 bases; unmatched bases: 4. PCR involved 60 Vbeta and 13 Jbeta primers. Only in-frame clones appear in the TCRdb table, and some are missing; sequencing was by immunoSEQ multiplex PCR. The data show some 150,000 clones, around 75% seen once. Sequences were obtained from PBMCs. The receptor's source is a man aged 35-49 years in good health and CMV-seronegative. This chain uses TRBV7-9 with TRBJ1-2, with 7 bases that match TRBD1. This CDR3 reads CASSLAGTDNGYTF. The CDR3 bases are TGTGCCAGCAGCTTAGCTGGGACAGACAATGGCTACACCTTC.